These 31 T cell receptor beta chains came from one sample sequenced in a study of blood T cell repertoires in COVID-19. This table comes from immunoSEQ multiplex PCR, and its TCRdb copy is limited to in-frame clones, with some not included. The repertoire holds roughly 310,000 clones, with more than 75% as singletons. Material: PBMCs or T cells enriched from blood (not recorded which). The receptors shown here come from a man in his fifties or sixties who had recovered from COVID-19.

The chain links TRBV5-1 to TRBJ2-3; D might be TRBD2 (6 bases). V was shortened by 4 bases and J by 4 bases, with 16 bases between the two germline ends. The germline V gene encodes CDR1 SGHRS and CDR2 YFSETQ. The CDR3 extends over 15 amino acids. The CDR3 is CASSPQGGPADTQYF. The CDR3, as DNA: TGCGCCAGCAGCCCCCAAGGAGGGCCCGCAGATACGCAGTATTTT. Based on the CDR3 plus reference TRBV5-1 and TRBJ2-3, the full variable domain is KAGVTQTPRYLIKTRGQQVTLSCSPISGHRSVSWYQQTPGQGLQFLFEYFSETQRNKGNFPGRFSGRQFSNSRSEMNVSTLELGDSALYLCASSPQGGPADTQYFGPGTRLTVL.

This chain joins TRBV4-2 and TRBJ2-2; perhaps TRBD2 as D (5 bases). The CDR3 extends over 17 amino acids. CDR1 is LGHNA, CDR2 YNFKEQ, per germline. V lost 4 bases, J lost 4 bases, and 19 bases lay in between. CDR3 in DNA: TGTGCCAGCAGCCGAAACCGGCCCGAAGAGGGCACCGGGGAGCTGTTTTTT. This codes for CASSRNRPEEGTGELFF.

This chain connects TRBV30 to TRBJ2-7, with D unresolved. Trimming cost V 1 base and J 0 bases, with 10 bases left between them. Germline CDR1 GTSNPN, CDR2 SVGIG (reference sequence). The CDR3 runs 14 residues. The CDR3 nucleotides read TGTGCCTGGAGTGCCGGGTGGAGCTCCTACGAGCAGTACTTC. Translated, it gives CAWSAGWSSYEQYF.

Notes on this clone: One end of the junction does not line up with germline, which may come from a read error. The chain is built from TRBV6-5 and TRBJ2-7; D is possibly TRBD1 (6 bases). CDR1 and CDR2 from the germline V gene are MNHEY and SVGAGI. CDR3 length: 11 amino acids. In nucleotides, the CDR3 is TGTGCCAGCAGCACCGGACAGAGGCGCGCCTTC. It yields the protein CASSTGQRRAF.

The rearrangement uses TRBV4-3 and TRBJ2-1; D may be TRBD2 (6 bases). V lost 0 bases and J lost 3, with 9 bases in between. The CDR3 runs 15 residues. Germline lookup yields CDR1 LGHNA and CDR2 YSLEER. CDR3 sequence (DNA): TGCGCCAGCAGCCAAGAGCCGGGGGTCTACAATGAGCAGTTCTTC. The encoded protein is CASSQEPGVYNEQFF.

V usage is TRBV7-2 and J usage is TRBJ2-2, with no clear D. Trimming removed 5 bases at V and 3 bases at J, with 4 bases between. This CDR3 is built from 12 residues. Germline-derived CDR1 and CDR2 are SGHTA and FQGNSA. CDR3 sequence: CASSEYTGELFF. CDR3 sequence (DNA): TGTGCCAGCAGCGAGTACACCGGGGAGCTGTTTTTT.

The chain links TRBV29-1 to TRBJ2-1; 11 bases match TRBD1. This CDR3 has 16 residues. Unmatched junction bases numbered 9, after V lost 6 bases and J lost 2 bases. Germline-derived CDR1 and CDR2 are SQVTM and ANQGSEA. The CDR3 is CSVETGQGEAYNEQFF. The DNA of the CDR3 is TGCAGCGTCGAAACGGGACAGGGGGAAGCCTACAATGAGCAGTTCTTC.

CDR3 nucleotides: TGTGCCAGCAGCTTAGTGGGGACAGCTTACGAGCAGTACTTC. Residues: CASSLVGTAYEQYF. The chain uses TRBV11-2 and TRBJ2-7, with TRBD1 matching 7 bases. Per germline, CDR1 SGHAT and CDR2 FQNNGV. This CDR3 has 14 amino acids. Losses at the gene ends were 1 base for V and 4 bases for J; bases not matched to a gene: 4.

The rearrangement uses TRBV6-5 and TRBJ2-2, with 9 nucleotides matching TRBD1. This CDR3 has 15 amino acids. J was trimmed by 4 bases and V by 10 bases; bases with no gene match: 10. From germline, CDR1 is MNHEY and CDR2 SVGAGI. CDR3 in amino acids: CATHWRTGATGELFF. In DNA form, the CDR3 reads TGTGCCACACATTGGAGGACAGGGGCCACCGGGGAGCTGTTTTTT.

The V gene is TRBV7-9, the J gene TRBJ1-2; 7 nucleotides match TRBD1. The CDR3 totals 17 residues. Germline lookup yields CDR1 SEHNR and CDR2 FQNEAQ (reference sequence). V shed 0 bases, J shed 7 bases, and the junction held 14 bases outside the gene matches. The CDR3 loop is CASSLAMTHRGSRGYTF. The CDR3 bases are TGTGCCAGCAGCTTAGCGATGACCCACAGGGGCTCCCGTGGCTACACCTTC.

The chain combines TRBV27 with TRBJ2-7; D might be TRBD1 (6 bases). The length of the CDR3 is 17 residues. Deletions cut 5 bases from V and 4 bases from J, with 24 bases between. Germline loops: CDR1 MNHEY, CDR2 SMNVEV (reference sequence). The CDR3 protein is CASSRDQWGQKAYEQYF. The CDR3 nucleotides are TGTGCCAGCAGTCGAGACCAGTGGGGACAAAAAGCTTACGAGCAGTACTTC.

CDR3 sequence: CASSHREGRREKLFF. The CDR3 DNA sequence: TGTGCCAGCAGCCACCGGGAGGGGCGGAGGGAAAAACTGTTTTTT. The rearrangement joins TRBV11-2 to TRBJ1-4; D perhaps matches TRBD1 (5 bases). The CDR3 has 15 residues. Trimming left V 5 bases short and J 8 bases short, with 18 bases between. The V gene's germline CDR1 is SGHAT and CDR2 FQNNGV.

This chain links TRBV18 with TRBJ1-1, with D hard to call. The CDR3 loop spans 15 amino acids. The V and J ends lost 0 bases and 2 bases respectively, with 10 bases between them. Per germline, CDR1 KGHSH and CDR2 LQKENI. CDR3 nucleotides: TGTGCCAGCTCACCACCTTCGCAGTCCAACACTGAAGCTTTCTTT. It encodes CASSPPSQSNTEAFF.

This chain joins TRBV28 and TRBJ1-2; a weak D match, TRBD1 (6 bases). In germline, CDR1 is MDHEN, CDR2 SYDVKM. V lost 2 bases and J 6 bases, leaving 13 bases between the germline ends. This CDR3 is 14 amino acids long. The CDR3 DNA follows: TGTGCCAGCAGTTTAACAACAGGGTATAATGGCTACACCTTC. Protein sequence: CASSLTTGYNGYTF.

This chain joins TRBV5-5 and TRBJ2-5; maybe TRBD1 (5 bases). Germline assignment: CDR1 SGHKS and CDR2 YYEKEE (reference sequence). CDR3 length equals 14 residues. The V and J ends lost 4 bases and 5 bases respectively, with 15 bases between them. The CDR3 DNA reads TGTGCCAGCAGCCAAAGCCAGGGCCGTGAGACCCAGTACTTC. Protein product: CASSQSQGRETQYF.

This clone came up a few times. The CDR3 bases are TGTGCCAGCAGCCAAGTCGCGGGGGGGCCCACAGATACGCAGTATTTT. Its translation is CASSQVAGGPTDTQYF. The rearrangement links TRBV3-1 (or the pseudogene TRBV3-2) to TRBJ2-3, with 9 bases fitting TRBD2. CDR1 is LGHDT and CDR2 is YNNKEL in the germline V gene (reference sequence). This CDR3 region has 16 residues. V lost 1 base, J lost 2 bases, and 4 bases stayed unmatched.

The rearrangement uses TRBV18 and TRBJ2-7, with 8 bases matching TRBD1. This CDR3 is 16 amino acids long. CDR1 is KGHSH, CDR2 LQKENI, per germline. J gave up 5 bases and V 3 bases, and 12 bases lay outside the gene matches. In nucleotides, the CDR3 is TGTGCCAGCTCACCTTGGCGGACAGGGATGGCCAACGAGCAGTACTTC. Translated: CASSPWRTGMANEQYF. Using reference TRBV18 and TRBJ2-7 for the parts outside the CDR3, the full variable domain is NAGVMQNPRHLVRRRGQEARLRCSPMKGHSHVYWYRQLPEEGLKFMVYLQKENIIDESGMPKERFSAEFPKEGPSILRIQQVVRGDSAAYFCASSPWRTGMANEQYFGPGTRLTVT.

Turning to this clone: Its ends do not fully match the called genes, so a read error is possible. The genes are TRBV7-7 and TRBJ2-2, with 10 bases identical to TRBD1. CDR1 and CDR2 from the germline V gene are SSHAT and FNYEAQ (reference sequence). CDR3 length: 15 residues. In DNA form, the CDR3 reads TGTGCTAGCAGCTTAGACAGGGGGCATGGCGGGGAGCTGTTTTTT. It specifies CASSLDRGHGGELFF.

The chain is built from TRBV3-1 (or the pseudogene TRBV3-2) and TRBJ1-1; no reliable D call. The CDR3 is made up of 13 amino acids. V was clipped by 6 bases and J by 8 bases, with 16 bases between them. Germline assignment: CDR1 LGHDT and CDR2 YNNKEL (reference sequence). Here the CDR3 reads CASRMAAGREAFF. The CDR3 nucleotides read TGTGCCAGCAGGATGGCTGCGGGTCGAGAAGCTTTCTTT.

V gene TRBV6-1 combines with J gene TRBJ2-7; 8 positions agree with TRBD1. Germline lookup yields CDR1 MNHNS and CDR2 SASEGT. This CDR3 comprises 17 residues. Trimming removed 4 bases from V and 1 base from J; junction bases left unmatched: 12. CDR3 sequence: CASSADQGARLSYEQYF. CDR3 DNA sequence: TGTGCCAGCAGTGCAGATCAGGGGGCGCGTCTGTCCTACGAGCAGTACTTC.

The rearrangement joins TRBV28 to TRBJ1-5; a possible D gene is TRBD1 (5 bases). This CDR3 has 15 residues. Germline V lookup: CDR1 MDHEN, CDR2 SYDVKM. Trimming left V 4 bases short and J 5 bases short, with 15 bases between. The CDR3 region has the DNA TGTGCCAGCAGTTCGGGGGGGGGACCAGATCAGCCCCAGCATTTT. It yields the protein CASSSGGGPDQPQHF.

The chain carries TRBV5-4 and TRBJ1-1; a weak D match, TRBD1 (6 bases). The CDR3 runs 15 residues. The germline gives CDR1 SGHNT, CDR2 YYREEE (reference sequence). Trimming pared 3 bases from V and 5 bases from J, leaving 17 bases between. In nucleotides, the CDR3 is TGTGCCAGCAGCTCGTCAGGACAGTCGCGGACTGAAGCTTTCTTT. Its translation: CASSSSGQSRTEAFF.

DNA for the CDR3: TGTGCCAGCAGCTTAGGGGTAGCAGCTAACACCGGGGAGCTGTTTTTT. This gives the protein CASSLGVAANTGELFF. The rearrangement links TRBV7-6 to TRBJ2-2; D is undetermined. Looked up from germline, CDR1 is SGHVS and CDR2 is FNYEAQ. The germline V and J ends were trimmed by 1 base and 2 bases, with 11 bases remaining between them. CDR3 length: 16 residues.

V usage is TRBV5-4 and J usage is TRBJ2-2; 9 nucleotides align to TRBD2. The V segment lost 4 bases and the J segment 5 bases; nucleotides outside the gene matches: 12. This CDR3 is built from 17 residues. Germline V gives CDR1 SGHNT, CDR2 YYREEE (reference sequence). CDR3 sequence (DNA): TGTGCCAGCAGCCAAGGGGGTAGCGGGGGAGAGACCGGGGAGCTGTTTTTT. Protein: CASSQGGSGGETGELFF.

The genes are TRBV4-1 and TRBJ2-1; 14 nucleotides line up with TRBD2. This CDR3 comprises 16 residues. V was clipped by 2 bases and J by 8 bases; unmatched bases: 5. Germline-derived CDR1 and CDR2 are MGHRA and YSYEKL. CDR3 DNA: TGCGCCAGCAGCCAAATTGGGACTAGCGGGAGCTATGAGCAGTTCTTC. Encoded protein: CASSQIGTSGSYEQFF.

The chain combines TRBV7-8 with TRBJ1-5, with 8 bases identical to TRBD1. V was clipped by 7 bases and J by 6 bases; unmatched bases: 5. In germline, CDR1 is SGHVS, CDR2 FQNEAQ. The CDR3 extends over 13 amino acids. The chain's CDR3 is CASTTGGRQPQHF. CDR3 DNA: TGTGCCAGCACCACAGGGGGTCGTCAGCCCCAGCATTTT.

This chain uses TRBV4-3 with TRBJ2-3, with D unclear. The V gene lost 0 bases and the J gene lost 4 bases, with 11 bases spanning the gap. Germline CDR1 is LGHNA and CDR2 is YSLEER. The CDR3 is 15 residues long. The CDR3 nucleotides read TGCGCCAGCAGCCAAGACCGCCAGGTGGCAGATACGCAGTATTTT. Translating it yields CASSQDRQVADTQYF.

The sample holds one count of this clone. The gene calls are TRBV3-1 (or the pseudogene TRBV3-2) and TRBJ2-1, with 15 positions matching TRBD2. Per germline, CDR1 LGHDT and CDR2 YNNKEL (reference sequence). The CDR3 consists of 15 residues. With 3 bases clipped from V and 11 bases from J, the junction kept 5 bases outside the gene matches. The CDR3 nucleotides are TGTGCCAGCAGCCATCATGGGACTAGCGGGAGGCAGCAGTTCTTC. Encoded protein: CASSHHGTSGRQQFF.

This clone was detected once. The chain combines TRBV27 with TRBJ1-2, with no clear D. Trimming cost V 2 bases and J 0 bases, with 10 bases left between them. The CDR3 length is 15 residues. CDR1 MNHEY and CDR2 SMNVEV come from the germline V gene (reference sequence). In DNA, the CDR3 is TGTGCCAGCAGTTTAAGTAGTGTTTCTAACTATGGCTACACCTTC. It translates to CASSLSSVSNYGYTF.

This clone has just a few counts. The genes are TRBV4-2 and TRBJ2-6; tentative D call: TRBD2 (6 bases). V was shortened by 0 bases and J by 4 bases, with 16 bases between the two germline ends. This CDR3 is 18 amino acids long. Germline assignment: CDR1 LGHNA and CDR2 YNFKEQ. The CDR3 bases are TGTGCCAGCAGCCAAGATGGCAGGGAGGCTTACGGGGCCAACGTCCTGACTTTC. Translated, it gives CASSQDGREAYGANVLTF.

This rearrangement joins TRBV5-1 to TRBJ2-2, with TRBD1 as a possible D gene (5 bases). Germline V CDR1 and CDR2: SGHRS, YFSETQ. The germline V and J ends were trimmed by 6 bases and 5 bases, with 14 bases remaining between them. CDR3 size: 14 residues. The CDR3 protein is CASTWGQETGELFF. In DNA, the CDR3 is TGCGCCAGCACCTGGGGCCAGGAGACCGGGGAGCTGTTTTTT. Variable domain in full (rest from reference TRBV5-1 and TRBJ2-2): KAGVTQTPRYLIKTRGQQVTLSCSPISGHRSVSWYQQTPGQGLQFLFEYFSETQRNKGNFPGRFSGRQFSNSRSEMNVSTLELGDSALYLCASTWGQETGELFFGEGSRLTVL.